This T cell receptor (beta chain) was sequenced for a study of T-cell memory formation after mild COVID-19 (dated by TCRdb to the early 2020s). Some background on the complete study: TCR sequence clusters from the two donors were largely donor specific. Longitudinal TCRalpha and TCRbeta repertoire sequencing tracked T-cell clones expanding and contracting after mild COVID-19 in a couple of donors. The cohort was made up of two young adult volunteers, one female and one male, who were previously healthy. What the authors observed across the whole study: Whether the second-wave clones peaking on day 37 were SARS-CoV-2 specific was not confirmed. Contracting CD4+ clones were found mainly in CM and EM memory subsets, while CD8+ clones were enriched in EMRA. Some responding clones were detected in pre-infection memory, which suggested that pre-existing cross-reactive memory T cells had joined the SARS-CoV-2 response. From day 15 to 85, contracting clones showed balanced CD4/CD8 phenotypes, whereas a second wave of clones that expanded from day 15 to 37 leaned towards CD4+. The study covered only a couple of mild cases, and larger cohorts including severe cases with pre-infection samples were considered necessary.

Ficoll-Paque density gradient centrifugation was the method used to isolate PBMCs. This clonotype has just a few counts. It has no known antigen specificity. One base away there is no much larger clone; base qualities are not given. The CDR3 spans 15 residues, from the cysteine through the phenylalanine. Of the read, only the CDR3 DNA is kept; its 45 bases are in frame from base 1. Unmatched junction bases come to 13, with V trimmed by 6 bases and J by 7 bases. The germline V gene provides CDR1 MNHNS and CDR2 SASEGT. TCRdb shows the sequencer as Illumina NovaSeq 6000. Using 5'RACE with constant-segment primers, TCRalpha and TCRbeta cDNA libraries were constructed, with sample barcodes and unique molecular identifiers added in the process. RNA was extracted from every sample with Trizol reagent. The libraries were amplified in two PCR steps, and the second step added a second sample barcode and Illumina TruSeq adapters. The libraries were sequenced on an Illumina NovaSeq using 2 x 150 bp paired-end reads. Regarding the original processing steps: Demultiplexing of reads and collapsing into UMI-guided consensus sequences were performed with migec v1.2.7. Using mixcr v2.1.11, the UMI consensuses were aligned to TRA and TRB V and J templates and assembled into clonotypes. A clonotype was counted as expanded or contracted only when both edgeR and NoisET called the clonotype significant, with the noise models trained on biological replicates. For edgeR calls, the thresholds were a false discovery rate-adjusted p below 0.01 and a log2 fold-change of 1. As an exploratory analysis of dynamics, max-normalized trajectories of the 1000 most abundant clonotypes were examined with PCA combined with hierarchical clustering. Each responding clone was given a CD4 or CD8 phenotype based on the CD4+ and CD8+ repertoires, which had been sequenced separately. TCRdb reran the public reads through fastp at Q25 and MiXCR, keeping productive beta chains. For every CDR3 protein sequence, its rows merge into one entry that carries the most common genes and DNA. The V and J calls reflect TCRdb's pipeline rather than the authors' work. The sample table shows roughly 480,000 distinct CDR3 sequences, and 25% are seen once. Approximately 12% of the sample is held by the ten biggest clonotypes.

The origin of this receptor is an adult woman who had mild COVID-19 (a few samples of this study predate the infection). The sample titles of this study are shuffled in the database, so cell type and time point are left out; the donor was told from shared clones. Sequences were obtained from PBMCs or a T cell subset sorted from them (not recorded which). The rearrangement combines TRBV6-1 with TRBJ2-7; 9 bases in the middle match TRBD1. The DNA sequence reads TGTGCCAGCAGGCCCGGGGACAGGGTTTTTGGAGAGCAGTACTTC. This translates into CASRPGDRVFGEQYF.